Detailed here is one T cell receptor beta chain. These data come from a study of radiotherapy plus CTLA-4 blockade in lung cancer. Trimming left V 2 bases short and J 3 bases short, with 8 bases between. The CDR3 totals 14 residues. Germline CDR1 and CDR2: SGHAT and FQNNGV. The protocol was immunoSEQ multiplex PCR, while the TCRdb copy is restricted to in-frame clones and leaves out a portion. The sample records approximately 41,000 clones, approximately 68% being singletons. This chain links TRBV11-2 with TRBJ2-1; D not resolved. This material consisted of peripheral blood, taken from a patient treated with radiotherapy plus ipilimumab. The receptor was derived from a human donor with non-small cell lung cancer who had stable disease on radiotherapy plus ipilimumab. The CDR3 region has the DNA TGTGCCAGCAGCTTACCGGGTAGCTACAATGAGCAGTTCTTC. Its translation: CASSLPGSYNEQFF.